The 7 T cell receptor beta chains reported below all come from one sample, sequenced in a study of CD8 T cells in ankylosing spondylitis. In TCRdb, the 5' RACE reads were re-called with MiXCR into one record per CDR3 protein. The data contain about 130,000 distinct CDR3 sequences, over 10% of them singletons. Sequencing input: blood, either unsorted or a sorted T cell fraction (not recorded which). These receptors originate from a female donor with ankylosing spondylitis or in good health (not recorded which).

The chain is built from TRBV3-1 and TRBJ1-5; 7 positions agree with TRBD1. The CDR3 extends over 14 amino acids. Looked up from germline, CDR1 is LGHDT and CDR2 is YNNKEL (reference sequence). After removal of 3 bases from V and 7 bases from J, the junction contained 6 bases not matched to a gene. The CDR3 reads CASSQRQGIQPQHF. Here the CDR3 DNA reads TGTGCCAGCAGCCAGCGACAGGGTATACAGCCCCAGCATTTT.

This clonotype was counted ten times or more. The chain joins TRBV20-1 to TRBJ2-7, with D possibly matching TRBD1 (6 bases). This CDR3 has 13 amino acids. CDR1 is DFQATT and CDR2 is SNEGSKA in the germline V gene (reference sequence). Trimming left V 5 bases short and J 0 bases short, with 11 bases between. This chain's CDR3 is CSAYDRNSYEQYF. Here the CDR3 DNA reads TGCAGTGCTTATGACAGGAACTCCTACGAGCAGTACTTC.

At least ten counts were recorded for this clonotype. The chain carries TRBV7-9 and TRBJ1-1; D call uncertain. Germline CDR1 reads SEHNR; CDR2 reads FQNEAQ (reference sequence). The CDR3 has 17 residues. V gave up 5 bases and J gave up 4 bases, with 23 bases separating them. The CDR3 spells CASSEVKIGRVFTEAFF. The CDR3 DNA sequence: TGTGCCAGCAGCGAGGTTAAAATCGGACGGGTTTTCACTGAAGCTTTCTTT.

The table lists this clonotype with a few counts. This chain connects TRBV10-2 to TRBJ1-1, with a weak D call TRBD1 (5 bases). Germline V CDR1 and CDR2: WSHSY, SAAADI. The CDR3 loop spans 13 amino acids. Trimming removed 7 bases at V and 4 bases at J, with 13 bases between. The CDR3 DNA reads TGCGCCAGCAAAGCATGGCAGGGCACTGAAGCTTTCTTT. It codes for CASKAWQGTEAFF.

This clonotype has just a few counts. This rearrangement joins TRBV7-6 to TRBJ2-4; 8 bases align to TRBD1. Germline V gene sequence: CDR1 SGHVS, CDR2 FNYEAQ. This CDR3 has 13 residues. V trimming: 4 bases; J trimming: 8 bases; junction bases outside the gene matches: 4. The CDR3 reads CASSSGQEDIQYF. For the CDR3, the DNA is TGTGCCAGCAGCTCGGGACAGGAGGACATTCAGTACTTC.

Worth noting for this clonotype: One base away lies a much larger clone, so this may be a sequencing read error. The V gene is TRBV7-9, the J gene TRBJ2-7; possibly TRBD2 for D (5 bases). Germline V gene lookup returns CDR1 SEHNR and CDR2 FQNEAQ (reference sequence). The germline V and J ends were trimmed by 1 base and 3 bases, with 19 bases remaining between them. The CDR3 is made up of 17 amino acids. CDR3 DNA: TGTGCCAGCAGCTTAGTCACACCCACCGGGGTTCTCTACGAGCAGTACTTC. This gives the protein CASSLVTPTGVLYEQYF.

This clonotype has just a few counts. The chain has TRBV5-4 and TRBJ2-2; 8 positions agree with TRBD2. The CDR3 has 14 residues. CDR1 SGHNT and CDR2 YYREEE come from the germline V gene (reference sequence). With 2 bases clipped from V and 5 bases from J, the junction kept 2 bases outside the gene matches. The CDR3, as DNA: TGTGCCAGCAGCTTTCAGCGGGGGACCGGGGAGCTGTTTTTT. Amino acid sequence: CASSFQRGTGELFF.